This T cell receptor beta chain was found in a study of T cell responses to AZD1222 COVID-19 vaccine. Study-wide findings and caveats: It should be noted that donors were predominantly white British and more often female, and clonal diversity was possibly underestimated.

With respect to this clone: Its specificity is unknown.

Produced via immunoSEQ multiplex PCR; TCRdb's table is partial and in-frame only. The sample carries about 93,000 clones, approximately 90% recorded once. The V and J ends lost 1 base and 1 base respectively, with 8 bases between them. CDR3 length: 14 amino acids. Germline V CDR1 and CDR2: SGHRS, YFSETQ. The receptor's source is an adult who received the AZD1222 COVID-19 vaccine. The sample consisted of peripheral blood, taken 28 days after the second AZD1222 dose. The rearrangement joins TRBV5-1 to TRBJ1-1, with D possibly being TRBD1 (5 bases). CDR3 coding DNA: TGCGCCAGCAGCTTGCAGGGTTGGAACACTGAAGCTTTCTTT. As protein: CASSLQGWNTEAFF.